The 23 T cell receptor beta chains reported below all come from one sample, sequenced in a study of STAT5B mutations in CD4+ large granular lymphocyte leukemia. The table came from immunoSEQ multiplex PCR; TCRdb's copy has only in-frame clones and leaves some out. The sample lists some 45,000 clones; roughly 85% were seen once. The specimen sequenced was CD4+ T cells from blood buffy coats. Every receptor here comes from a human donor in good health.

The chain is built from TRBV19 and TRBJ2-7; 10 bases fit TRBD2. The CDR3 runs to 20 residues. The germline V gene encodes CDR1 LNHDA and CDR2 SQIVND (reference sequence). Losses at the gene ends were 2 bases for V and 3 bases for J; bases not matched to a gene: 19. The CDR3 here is CASSIRALESGRADYYEQYF. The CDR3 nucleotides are TGTGCCAGTAGTATAAGGGCCCTCGAGAGCGGGAGGGCCGATTACTACGAGCAGTACTTC.

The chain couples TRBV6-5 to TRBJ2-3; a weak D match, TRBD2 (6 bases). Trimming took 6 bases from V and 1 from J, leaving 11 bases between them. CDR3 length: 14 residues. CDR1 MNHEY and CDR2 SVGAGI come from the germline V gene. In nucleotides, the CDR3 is TGTGCCAGCAGAACCGGGACTGGCACAGATACGCAGTATTTT. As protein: CASRTGTGTDTQYF.

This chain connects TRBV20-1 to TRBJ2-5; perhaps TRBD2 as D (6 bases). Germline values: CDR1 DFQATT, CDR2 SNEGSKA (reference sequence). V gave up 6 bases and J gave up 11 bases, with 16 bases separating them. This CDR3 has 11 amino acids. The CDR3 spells CSAPYRGRQYF. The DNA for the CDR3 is TGCAGTGCGCCCTATCGGGGGAGACAGTACTTC.

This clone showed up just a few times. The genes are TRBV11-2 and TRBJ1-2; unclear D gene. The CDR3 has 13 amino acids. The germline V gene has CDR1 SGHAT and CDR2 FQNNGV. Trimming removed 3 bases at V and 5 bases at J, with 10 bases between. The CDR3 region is CASSFDATYGYTF. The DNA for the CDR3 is TGTGCCAGCAGCTTCGATGCTACATATGGCTACACCTTC.

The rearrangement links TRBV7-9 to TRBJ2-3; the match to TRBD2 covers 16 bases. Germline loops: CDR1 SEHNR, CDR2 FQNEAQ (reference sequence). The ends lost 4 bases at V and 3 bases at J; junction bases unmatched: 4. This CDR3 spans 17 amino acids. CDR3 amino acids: CASSSGLAGGPTDTQYF. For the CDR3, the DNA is TGTGCCAGCAGCTCGGGACTAGCGGGAGGGCCGACAGATACGCAGTATTTT.

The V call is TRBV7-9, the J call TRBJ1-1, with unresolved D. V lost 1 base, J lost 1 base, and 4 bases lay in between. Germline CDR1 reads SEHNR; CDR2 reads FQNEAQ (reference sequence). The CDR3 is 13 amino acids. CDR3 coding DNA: TGTGCCAGCAGCTTAGGTAGGAACACTGAAGCTTTCTTT. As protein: CASSLGRNTEAFF.

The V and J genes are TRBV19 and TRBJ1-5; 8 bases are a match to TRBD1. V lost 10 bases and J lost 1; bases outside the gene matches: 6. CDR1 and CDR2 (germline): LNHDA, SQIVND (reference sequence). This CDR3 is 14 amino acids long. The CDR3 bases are TGTGCCATTCAGGGGGCGAACAGCAATCAGCCCCAGCATTTT. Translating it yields CAIQGANSNQPQHF.

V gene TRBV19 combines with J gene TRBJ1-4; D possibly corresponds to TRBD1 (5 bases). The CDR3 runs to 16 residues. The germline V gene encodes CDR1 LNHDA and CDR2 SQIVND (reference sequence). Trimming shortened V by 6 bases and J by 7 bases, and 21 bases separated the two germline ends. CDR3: CASRSYGTGGFEKLFF. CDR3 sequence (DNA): TGTGCCAGTAGGTCCTACGGGACCGGTGGTTTTGAAAAACTGTTTTTT.

CDR3 in amino acids: CSVEKVGQGISGYTF. Here the CDR3 DNA reads TGCAGCGTTGAAAAGGTTGGACAGGGGATATCCGGCTACACCTTC. This sequence joins TRBV29-1 and TRBJ1-2, with 9 bases that match TRBD1. Germline CDR1 is SQVTM and CDR2 is ANQGSEA. V trimming: 2 bases; J trimming: 8 bases; junction bases outside the gene matches: 12. This CDR3 comprises 15 residues.

The CDR3 protein is CASSQDLRNTEAFF. The CDR3 nucleotides are TGTGCCAGCAGCCAAGATCTGCGAAACACTGAAGCTTTCTTT. The V call is TRBV14, the J call TRBJ1-1; D not resolved. Per germline, CDR1 SGHDN and CDR2 FVKESK. This CDR3 contains 14 residues. The V end was cut by 0 bases, the J end by 2 bases, with 7 bases between.

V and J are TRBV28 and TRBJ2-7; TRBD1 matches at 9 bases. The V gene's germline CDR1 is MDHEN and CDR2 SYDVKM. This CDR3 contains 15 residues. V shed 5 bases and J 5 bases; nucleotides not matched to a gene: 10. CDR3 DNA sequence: TGTGCCAGCAGTCCCCGGGACAGGGATTCGAACGAGCAGTACTTC. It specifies CASSPRDRDSNEQYF.

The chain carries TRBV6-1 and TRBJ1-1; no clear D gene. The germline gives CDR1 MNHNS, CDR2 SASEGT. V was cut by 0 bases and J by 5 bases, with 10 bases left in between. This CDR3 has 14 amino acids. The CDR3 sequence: CASSEALWRTEAFF. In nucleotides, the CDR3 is TGTGCCAGCAGTGAAGCCCTTTGGAGGACTGAAGCTTTCTTT.

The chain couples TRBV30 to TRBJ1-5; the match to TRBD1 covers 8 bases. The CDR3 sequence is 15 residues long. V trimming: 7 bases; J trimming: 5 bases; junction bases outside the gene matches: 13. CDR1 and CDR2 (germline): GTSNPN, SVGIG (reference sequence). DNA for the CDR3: TGTGCCTTGGCAACTGGGACAGGTTTTGATCAGCCCCAGCATTTT. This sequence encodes CALATGTGFDQPQHF.

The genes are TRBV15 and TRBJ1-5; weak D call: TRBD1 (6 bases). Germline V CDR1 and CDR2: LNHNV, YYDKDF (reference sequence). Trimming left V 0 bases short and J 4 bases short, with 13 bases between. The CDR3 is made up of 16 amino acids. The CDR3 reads CATSRDHRGGNQPQHF. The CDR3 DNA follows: TGTGCCACCAGCAGAGATCATAGAGGGGGTAATCAGCCCCAGCATTTT.

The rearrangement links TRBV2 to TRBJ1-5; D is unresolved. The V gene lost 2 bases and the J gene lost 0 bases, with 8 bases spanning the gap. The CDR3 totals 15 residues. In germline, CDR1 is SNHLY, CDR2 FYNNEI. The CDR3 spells CASSELGYSNQPQHF. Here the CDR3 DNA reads TGTGCCAGCAGTGAATTGGGGTATAGCAATCAGCCCCAGCATTTT.

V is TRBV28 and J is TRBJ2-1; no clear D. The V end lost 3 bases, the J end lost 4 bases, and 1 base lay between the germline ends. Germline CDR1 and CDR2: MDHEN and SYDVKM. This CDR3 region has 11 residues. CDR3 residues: CASSLYNEQFF. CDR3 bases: TGTGCCAGCAGTTTGTACAATGAGCAGTTCTTC. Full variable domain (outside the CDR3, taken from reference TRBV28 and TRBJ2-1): DVKVTQSSRYLVKRTGEKVFLECVQDMDHENMFWYRQDPGLGLRLIYFSYDVKMKEKGDIPEGYSVSREKKERFSLILESASTNQTSMYLCASSLYNEQFFGPGTRLTVL.

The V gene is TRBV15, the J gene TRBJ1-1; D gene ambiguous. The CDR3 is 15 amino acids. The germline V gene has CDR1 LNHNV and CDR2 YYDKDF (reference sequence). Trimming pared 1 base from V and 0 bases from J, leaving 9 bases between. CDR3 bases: TGTGCCACCAGCAGAGGATGGGCTATGAACACTGAAGCTTTCTTT. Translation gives CATSRGWAMNTEAFF.

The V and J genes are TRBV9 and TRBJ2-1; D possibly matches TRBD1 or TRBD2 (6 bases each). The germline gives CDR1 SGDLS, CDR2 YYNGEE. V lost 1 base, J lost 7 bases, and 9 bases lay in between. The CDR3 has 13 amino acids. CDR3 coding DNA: TGTGCCAGCAGCGTATTAGGGGGGAATGAGCAGTTCTTC. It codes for CASSVLGGNEQFF.

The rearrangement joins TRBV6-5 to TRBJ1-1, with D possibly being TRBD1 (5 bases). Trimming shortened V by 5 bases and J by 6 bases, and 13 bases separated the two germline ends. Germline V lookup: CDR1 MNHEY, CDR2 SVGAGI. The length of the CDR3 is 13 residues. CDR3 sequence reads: CASSQQRQSEAFF. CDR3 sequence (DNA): TGTGCCAGCAGTCAACAAAGACAGTCTGAAGCTTTCTTT.

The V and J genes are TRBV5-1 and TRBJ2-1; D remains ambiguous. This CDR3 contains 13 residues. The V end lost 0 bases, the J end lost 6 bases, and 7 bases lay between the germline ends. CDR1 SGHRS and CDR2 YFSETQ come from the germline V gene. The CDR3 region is CASSLAHANEQFF. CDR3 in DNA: TGCGCCAGCAGCTTGGCCCACGCCAATGAGCAGTTCTTC.

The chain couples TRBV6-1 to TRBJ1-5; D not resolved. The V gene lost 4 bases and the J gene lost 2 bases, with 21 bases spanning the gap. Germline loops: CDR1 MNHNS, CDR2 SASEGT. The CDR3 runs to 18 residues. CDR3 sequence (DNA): TGTGCCAGCAGTGCATCGAATTTTGACTGGGCGGGCAATCAGCCCCAGCATTTT. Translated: CASSASNFDWAGNQPQHF.

The CDR3, as DNA: TGTGCCAGCAGTGTGACGGATGGCTACACCTTC. The encoded protein is CASSVTDGYTF. The chain is built from TRBV6-1 and TRBJ1-2; no clear D. V was pared by 4 bases and J by 6 bases, with 6 bases between. CDR1 and CDR2 (germline): MNHNS, SASEGT. The CDR3 contains 11 residues.

CDR3: CASSEFWQVPYNEQFF. CDR3 nucleotide sequence: TGTGCCAGCAGTGAATTTTGGCAGGTTCCCTACAATGAGCAGTTCTTC. The chain couples TRBV6-1 to TRBJ2-1; D ambiguous. Trimming removed 2 bases at V and 2 bases at J, with 13 bases between. Germline V gene sequence: CDR1 MNHNS, CDR2 SASEGT. This CDR3 is built from 16 residues.